This T cell receptor (beta chain) was recovered during a study of shared clonotypes between healthy human individuals. CDR3 length: 11 amino acids. Trimming removed 4 bases from V and 2 bases from J, with 3 bases in between. Germline CDR1 SEHNR, CDR2 FQNEAQ (reference sequence). CD8 cells regarded as naive lacked CD45RO, were positively chosen for CCR7, and omitted terminally differentiated effector memory CD45RA+ cells. Donors comprised only Caucasian adults living in Nashville, Tennessee. Source study methods: Junction-only sequences produced by ImmunoSEQ had no quality scores, so filtering differed. TCRdb's table, derived via immunoSEQ multiplex PCR, lists solely in-frame clones and lacks some. D and trimming come from the DNA, and the V and J calls and clone size come from that table. The sample contains 2 million or so clones, approximately 94% of which appear only once. On this clone: The same CDR3 is also encoded by other DNA sequences in this sample.

Sequences were obtained from naive CD8+ T cells sorted from blood. J is TRBJ2-7 and V is TRBV7-9; the D is unclear. This sequence originates from a man aged 18 to 30 in good health. The CDR3 coding sequence is TGTGCCAGCAGCTCACCCTACGAGCAGTACTTC. Its protein product is CASSSPYEQYF.